Following are 18 T cell receptor beta chains from one sample sequenced in a study of blood T cell repertoires in COVID-19. Method: immunoSEQ multiplex PCR; TCRdb's copy keeps in-frame clones and lacks some. The sample lists approximately 240,000 clones, 84% occurring once. Sequencing was performed on peripheral blood. The receptors stem from a middle-aged man with acute or convalescent COVID-19.

The genes are TRBV6-5 and TRBJ1-4, with a weak D call TRBD1 (5 bases). Trimming removed 5 bases from V and 8 bases from J, with 15 bases in between. CDR3 length equals 14 residues. Per germline, CDR1 MNHEY and CDR2 SVGAGI. The CDR3 loop reads CASSIQGSGEKLFF. The CDR3 coding sequence is TGTGCCAGCAGTATTCAGGGTTCGGGCGAAAAACTGTTTTTT.

This clone was observed a few times. The chain is built from TRBV30 and TRBJ1-4, with D hard to call. V dropped 2 bases and J dropped 4 bases, with 2 bases sitting between them. Germline CDR1 and CDR2: GTSNPN and SVGIG (reference sequence). This CDR3 region has 11 residues. CDR3 DNA sequence: TGTGCCTGGAGTTATAATGAAAAACTGTTTTTT. It encodes CAWSYNEKLFF.

The rearrangement links TRBV10-3 to TRBJ1-2; TRBD1 matches at 8 bases. V trimming: 8 bases; J trimming: 2 bases; junction bases outside the gene matches: 13. Looked up from germline, CDR1 is ENHRY and CDR2 is SYGVKD. The CDR3 has 16 residues. The CDR3 reads CAIGLTSTGVNYGYTF. CDR3 bases: TGTGCCATCGGGCTGACTTCGACAGGGGTCAACTATGGCTACACCTTC.

The genes are TRBV6-1 and TRBJ1-5; 10 bases match TRBD1. This CDR3 spans 16 amino acids. Trimming removed 4 bases from V and 6 bases from J; junction bases left unmatched: 9. Germline-derived CDR1 and CDR2 are MNHNS and SASEGT. The CDR3 spells CASSGMTGGAGQPQHF. The CDR3 DNA reads TGTGCCAGCAGTGGAATGACAGGGGGCGCGGGTCAGCCCCAGCATTTT.

The rearrangement links TRBV19 to TRBJ2-2; 9 bases are shared with TRBD2. CDR1 and CDR2 from the germline V gene are LNHDA and SQIVND (reference sequence). CDR3 size: 16 residues. Germline trimming cut 3 bases from V and 4 bases from J; bases unmatched to any gene: 6. CDR3 sequence reads: CASSIGAGGGTGELFF. CDR3 in DNA: TGTGCCAGTAGTATTGGTGCGGGAGGGGGCACCGGGGAGCTGTTTTTT.

This CDR3 is CATSDHTSGGPYEQYF. The CDR3 DNA sequence: TGTGCCACCAGTGATCACACCTCTGGAGGGCCCTACGAGCAGTACTTC. The gene calls are TRBV24-1 and TRBJ2-7; D may be TRBD2 (6 bases). The CDR3 is made up of 16 amino acids. CDR1 KGHDR and CDR2 SFDVKD come from the germline V gene. Trimming removed 3 bases at V and 2 bases at J, with 16 bases between.

This chain joins TRBV11-3 and TRBJ2-7; D is uncertain. V was shortened by 3 bases and J by 3 bases, with 15 bases between the two germline ends. From germline, CDR1 is SGHNT and CDR2 YENEEA. CDR3 size: 15 residues. The CDR3 loop is CASSLESPANYEQYF. CDR3 bases: TGTGCCAGCAGCTTGGAGTCGCCGGCGAACTACGAGCAGTACTTC.

V and J are TRBV30 and TRBJ2-1; 7 nucleotides align to TRBD1. This CDR3 is 15 amino acids long. V was pared by 3 bases and J by 8 bases, with 13 bases of the junction left unmatched. Per the germline V gene, CDR1 is GTSNPN and CDR2 is SVGIG (reference sequence). The CDR3 here is CAWSGPGQSLDEQFF. The DNA for the CDR3 is TGTGCCTGGAGCGGCCCGGGACAGTCTTTGGATGAGCAGTTCTTC.

The chain links TRBV3-1 (or the pseudogene TRBV3-2) to TRBJ2-7; weak D call: TRBD2 (6 bases). The CDR3 has 16 residues. CDR1 and CDR2 (germline): LGHDT, YNNKEL (reference sequence). V dropped 6 bases and J dropped 0 bases, with 18 bases sitting between them. The CDR3 DNA follows: TGTGCCAGCAGGATGTTCCGGGGGACCCTCTCCTACGAGCAGTACTTC. Translation gives CASRMFRGTLSYEQYF.

V usage is TRBV6-5 and J usage is TRBJ2-1, with D maybe TRBD2 (6 bases). The CDR3 runs 12 residues. V lost 6 bases to trimming and J lost 8 bases, with 11 bases between them. The germline V gene has CDR1 MNHEY and CDR2 SVGAGI. CDR3 protein: CASRDSGYEQFF. The CDR3 DNA reads as TGTGCCAGCAGAGATAGCGGATATGAGCAGTTCTTC.

The chain joins TRBV4-1 to TRBJ2-1, with 16 nucleotides matching TRBD2. CDR1 MGHRA and CDR2 YSYEKL come from the germline V gene. V was pared by 2 bases and J by 1 base, with 11 bases of the junction left unmatched. This CDR3 is built from 21 residues. CDR3 nucleotide sequence: TGCGCCAGCAGCCAAAAAGAGGGACTAGCGGGAGGGCCTACTTCCTACAATGAGCAGTTCTTC. It encodes CASSQKEGLAGGPTSYNEQFF.

The chain uses TRBV28 and TRBJ1-4; D ambiguous. Germline V CDR1 and CDR2: MDHEN, SYDVKM. The CDR3 length is 14 residues. V was trimmed by 6 bases and J by 8 bases, leaving 16 bases between them. The CDR3 nucleotides are TGTGCCAGCAGCCCTACGAGAGGGAGGGAAAAACTGTTTTTT. This codes for CASSPTRGREKLFF.

This chain uses TRBV5-1 with TRBJ2-5, with a weak D call TRBD1 (5 bases). The CDR3 extends over 16 amino acids. The germline gives CDR1 SGHRS, CDR2 YFSETQ. Trimming took off 0 bases at V and 0 bases at J, with 12 bases between the two ends. CDR3 DNA sequence: TGCGCCAGCAGCTTGGAGGGGCCCCTTTACCAAGAGACCCAGTACTTC. Translating it yields CASSLEGPLYQETQYF.

The chain joins TRBV2 to TRBJ1-5; TRBD1 aligns across 8 bases. V lost 3 bases and J lost 0; bases outside the gene matches: 10. Germline V gene sequence: CDR1 SNHLY, CDR2 FYNNEI. CDR3 length: 18 amino acids. The CDR3 spells CASSDTGQALYSNQPQHF. CDR3 nucleotide sequence: TGTGCCAGCAGTGATACGGGACAGGCACTTTATAGCAATCAGCCCCAGCATTTT.

The chain links TRBV9 to TRBJ1-2; 7 bases are a match to TRBD1. Losses at the gene ends were 5 bases for V and 6 bases for J; bases not matched to a gene: 16. This CDR3 region has 16 residues. CDR1 is SGDLS and CDR2 is YYNGEE in the germline V gene. For the CDR3, the DNA is TGTGCCAGCAGACCGGGACAGAGTCCGGGGGGGGATGGCTACACCTTC. It translates to CASRPGQSPGGDGYTF.

V usage is TRBV18 and J usage is TRBJ2-7; tentatively, D is TRBD1 (6 bases). The CDR3 runs to 14 residues. Looked up from germline, CDR1 is KGHSH and CDR2 is LQKENI. The V end was cut by 3 bases, the J end by 1 base, with 10 bases between. The CDR3 sequence: CASSPAGESYEQYF. CDR3 DNA: TGTGCCAGCTCACCGGCAGGGGAATCCTACGAGCAGTACTTC. Full variable domain (rest looked up from reference TRBV18 and TRBJ2-7): NAGVMQNPRHLVRRRGQEARLRCSPMKGHSHVYWYRQLPEEGLKFMVYLQKENIIDESGMPKERFSAEFPKEGPSILRIQQVVRGDSAAYFCASSPAGESYEQYFGPGTRLTVT.

The rearrangement links TRBV7-9 to TRBJ2-7; 8 nucleotides match TRBD1. V lost 7 bases to trimming and J lost 9 bases; unmatched junction nucleotides: 5. There are 11 residues in the CDR3. The germline CDR1 and CDR2 sequences are SEHNR and FQNEAQ (reference sequence). In nucleotides, the CDR3 is TGTGCCAGCATCGACAGGGGCGCGCAGTACTTC. Its translation is CASIDRGAQYF.

The V and J genes are TRBV7-9 and TRBJ1-1; 7 bases map to TRBD1. The germline V gene has CDR1 SEHNR and CDR2 FQNEAQ (reference sequence). CDR3 length: 13 residues. With 5 bases clipped from V and 8 bases from J, the junction kept 8 bases outside the gene matches. Here the CDR3 DNA reads TGTGCCAGCAGCAAAACAGGGGTGGGAGAAGCTTTCTTT. Its protein product is CASSKTGVGEAFF.